A single sample is the source of the 3 T cell receptor beta chains below, sequenced in a study of cytomegalovirus exposure and HLA in healthy donors. PCR primers comprised 60 Vbeta and 13 Jbeta primers. Clones were read by immunoSEQ multiplex PCR, and TCRdb kept only the in-frame ones, dropping some. Seen here are some 120,000 clones, about three quarters observed once, and the top ten hold approximately 0.97%. Material for sequencing was PBMCs. These receptors all come from a human donor in good health.

The V gene is TRBV9, the J gene TRBJ2-7; D remains ambiguous. Trimming removed 0 bases from V and 2 bases from J, with 12 bases in between. The CDR3 covers 15 residues. Germline V gene sequence: CDR1 SGDLS, CDR2 YYNGEE. CDR3: CASSVGVLVTYEQYF. For the CDR3, the DNA is TGTGCCAGCAGCGTAGGAGTTTTGGTGACCTACGAGCAGTACTTC.

This sequence joins TRBV28 and TRBJ1-1; unclear D gene. The CDR3 loop spans 14 amino acids. Trimming removed 2 bases from V and 1 base from J, with 8 bases in between. From germline, CDR1 is MDHEN and CDR2 SYDVKM. In DNA form, the CDR3 reads TGTGCCAGCAGTTTAAGGCAGCGGAACACTGAAGCTTTCTTT. This sequence encodes CASSLRQRNTEAFF.

V usage is TRBV5-8 and J usage is TRBJ1-4; D possibly corresponds to TRBD1 (6 bases). V was pared by 4 bases and J by 3 bases, with 13 bases between. From germline, CDR1 is SGHTS and CDR2 YDEGEE. The CDR3 spans 15 residues. CDR3 region: CASSPGQTSNEKLFF. The CDR3 DNA reads TGTGCCAGCAGCCCAGGACAGACTTCTAATGAAAAACTGTTTTTT.